The 21 T cell receptor beta chains reported below all come from one sample, sequenced in a study of T-cell memory formation after mild COVID-19. Each CDR3 protein is one row after TCRdb ran MiXCR on the 5' RACE reads. Of over 450,000 distinct CDR3 sequences listed, roughly 22% are singletons. The material sequenced was PBMCs or a T cell subset sorted from them (not recorded which). The source is an adult woman who had mild COVID-19 (a few samples of this study predate the infection). Cell type and time point are not known.

V gene TRBV7-9 combines with J gene TRBJ2-1; 12 bases are a match to TRBD2. This CDR3 contains 15 residues. The V and J ends lost 5 bases and 8 bases, in that order; junction bases with no gene match: 7. Germline V gives CDR1 SEHNR, CDR2 FQNEAQ (reference sequence). In nucleotides, the CDR3 is TGTGCCAGCAGCCCAAAACTAGCGGGAGGCGATGAGCAGTTCTTC. This translates into CASSPKLAGGDEQFF. The whole variable domain, filled in from reference TRBV7-9 and TRBJ2-1, reads DTGVSQNPRHKITKRGQNVTFRCDPISEHNRLYWYRQTLGQGPEFLTYFQNEAQLEKSRLLSDRFSAERPKGSFSTLEIQRTEQGDSAMYLCASSPKLAGGDEQFFGPGTRLTVL.

The V and J genes are TRBV5-1 and TRBJ2-5; TRBD1 aligns across 8 bases. Per germline, CDR1 SGHRS and CDR2 YFSETQ. The CDR3 loop spans 15 amino acids. V lost 9 bases and J lost 5; bases outside the gene matches: 15. CDR3 DNA sequence: TGCGCCACCGCACTGGGACAGGCAAACGGGGAGACCCAGTACTTC. Protein sequence: CATALGQANGETQYF.

This clonotype was observed a few times. The V gene is TRBV4-3, the J gene TRBJ1-1; D is possibly TRBD1 (6 bases). V lost 0 bases and J 4 bases, leaving 9 bases between the germline ends. The CDR3 is made up of 14 amino acids. The germline gives CDR1 LGHNA, CDR2 YSLEER. The CDR3: CASSQDGGPTEAFF. The CDR3 DNA reads TGCGCCAGCAGCCAAGATGGGGGCCCCACTGAAGCTTTCTTT.

This clonotype was seen more than once but under ten times. The rearrangement links TRBV29-1 to TRBJ2-5; 7 positions match TRBD1. Germline-derived CDR1 and CDR2 are SQVTM and ANQGSEA. J gave up 5 bases and V 5 bases, and 8 bases lay outside the gene matches. This CDR3 has 13 residues. CDR3 sequence (DNA): TGCAGCGTTACCGACAGGGCGTGGGAGACCCAGTACTTC. Encoded protein: CSVTDRAWETQYF.

CDR3 nucleotides: TGTGCCAGCAGTCTAGGGTACGGTAACCCACTCCAAGATACGCAGTATTTT. It yields the protein CASSLGYGNPLQDTQYF. This chain links TRBV7-2 with TRBJ2-3; D gene uncertain. Trimming cost V 6 bases and J 5 bases, with 24 bases left between them. The CDR3 is 17 residues long. Germline-derived CDR1 and CDR2 are SGHTA and FQGNSA.

The chain is built from TRBV29-1 and TRBJ1-1; no clear D. The germline V gene encodes CDR1 SQVTM and CDR2 ANQGSEA. Trimming took off 2 bases at V and 5 bases at J, with 12 bases between the two ends. CDR3 length equals 13 residues. The DNA of the CDR3 is TGCAGCGTTGAAACCACGGTCGGTACTGAAGCTTTCTTT. This codes for CSVETTVGTEAFF.

This clonotype was counted a few times. The CDR3 DNA reads TGCGCCAGCAATTCCGTTGGCACCGGGGAGCTGTTTTTT. The encoded protein is CASNSVGTGELFF. The rearrangement uses TRBV4-1 and TRBJ2-2; D is unresolved. V lost 7 bases and J 4 bases, leaving 10 bases between the germline ends. The CDR3 totals 13 residues. The germline V gene encodes CDR1 MGHRA and CDR2 YSYEKL.

The V and J genes are TRBV12-3 or TRBV12-4 and TRBJ1-5, with D possibly being TRBD1 (5 bases). CDR3 size: 12 residues. With 7 bases removed from V and 3 bases from J, the gap between germline ends came to 7 bases. CDR3 region: CASKGPNQPQHF. The CDR3 DNA reads TGTGCCAGCAAGGGGCCCAATCAGCCCCAGCATTTT.

This clonotype was found a few times. The V call is TRBV5-1, the J call TRBJ2-7; weak D call: TRBD1 (6 bases). This CDR3 is 15 amino acids long. Per germline, CDR1 SGHRS and CDR2 YFSETQ. The ends were cut back, 4 bases at V and 0 bases at J, with 14 bases in the middle. CDR3 amino acids: CASSVLGTSSYEQYF. In nucleotides, the CDR3 is TGCGCCAGCAGCGTGCTGGGGACATCCTCCTACGAGCAGTACTTC.

The chain couples TRBV7-3 to TRBJ2-6; TRBD1 might be the D (6 bases). V lost 3 bases and J lost 1, with 10 bases in between. The germline gives CDR1 SGHTA, CDR2 FQGTGA. The CDR3 runs to 16 residues. CDR3 sequence reads: CASSLRTASGANVLTF. Here the CDR3 DNA reads TGTGCCAGCAGCTTGCGGACAGCGTCTGGGGCCAACGTCCTGACTTTC.

This clonotype was found a few times. The V and J genes are TRBV7-9 and TRBJ2-1; 12 nucleotides align to TRBD2. With V trimmed by 8 bases and J by 1 base, 12 bases remained unmatched. Germline-derived CDR1 and CDR2 are SEHNR and FQNEAQ (reference sequence). This CDR3 contains 18 residues. The CDR3 nucleotides read TGTGCCAGCCGACCGGGACTAGCGGGTCCAACTTCCTACAATGAGCAGTTCTTC. It encodes CASRPGLAGPTSYNEQFF.

The chain employs TRBV2 and TRBJ2-3; D gene ambiguous. The V gene lost 7 bases and the J gene lost 6 bases, with 8 bases spanning the gap. CDR3 length: 11 amino acids. CDR1 and CDR2 from the germline V gene are SNHLY and FYNNEI. In DNA, the CDR3 is TGTGCCAGCACCCGACGGGATACGCAGTATTTT. Translated: CASTRRDTQYF.

This chain joins TRBV20-1 and TRBJ1-1, with TRBD1 as a possible D gene (6 bases). The CDR3 is made up of 13 amino acids. Per the germline V gene, CDR1 is DFQATT and CDR2 is SNEGSKA (reference sequence). Trimming shortened V by 3 bases and J by 0 bases, and 8 bases separated the two germline ends. For the CDR3, the DNA is TGCAGTGCTAGGACAGGCCTGAACACTGAAGCTTTCTTT. It yields the protein CSARTGLNTEAFF.

V is TRBV27 and J is TRBJ2-7; no firm D call. Trimming pared 0 bases from V and 5 bases from J, leaving 14 bases between. This CDR3 comprises 15 residues. Germline CDR1 MNHEY, CDR2 SMNVEV (reference sequence). CDR3 residues: CASSLSKTLIHEQYF. The CDR3 DNA sequence: TGTGCCAGCAGTTTATCCAAAACCCTCATCCACGAGCAGTACTTC.

The chain carries TRBV6-4 and TRBJ2-3, with D maybe TRBD2 (5 bases). This CDR3 spans 15 amino acids. V was trimmed by 3 bases and J by 3 bases, leaving 13 bases between them. Germline CDR1 and CDR2: MRHNA and SNTAGT. CDR3 loop: CASSEYIGETDTQYF. The CDR3 region has the DNA TGTGCCAGCAGTGAATATATTGGGGAGACAGATACGCAGTATTTT.

Only a few counts were recorded for this clonotype. The rearrangement uses TRBV9 and TRBJ2-2, with D possibly TRBD2 on 5 matching bases. Trimming took 4 bases from V and 7 from J, leaving 17 bases between them. The CDR3 has 15 amino acids. Germline V gene data show CDR1 as SGDLS and CDR2 as YYNGEE. CDR3 nucleotides: TGTGCCAGCAGCATAACCGGGAAGGCGGACGGGGAGCTGTTTTTT. Protein: CASSITGKADGELFF.

This clonotype was observed a few times. The rearrangement links TRBV6-5 to TRBJ1-1, with a weak D call TRBD1 (5 bases). Trimming cost V 0 bases and J 2 bases, with 16 bases left between them. From germline, CDR1 is MNHEY and CDR2 SVGAGI. The CDR3 consists of 17 residues. CDR3 sequence reads: CASSYSPAREGNTEAFF. CDR3 coding DNA: TGTGCCAGCAGTTACTCGCCGGCCAGGGAGGGTAACACTGAAGCTTTCTTT.

This clonotype has ten or more counts. V gene TRBV24-1 combines with J gene TRBJ2-1; 7 positions agree with TRBD2. Germline CDR1 reads KGHDR; CDR2 reads SFDVKD. The CDR3 length is 13 residues. V was pared by 4 bases and J by 10 bases, with 6 bases of the junction left unmatched. This chain's CDR3 is CATSERLAQEQFF. DNA of the CDR3: TGTGCCACCAGTGAGCGACTAGCCCAGGAGCAGTTCTTC.

This clonotype came up many times. The chain joins TRBV6-4 to TRBJ2-3, with 8 bases identical to TRBD1. With V trimmed by 4 bases and J by 2 bases, 8 bases remained unmatched. CDR3 length: 16 amino acids. Germline CDR1 MRHNA, CDR2 SNTAGT. The CDR3 DNA follows: TGTGCCAGCAGTGCCGCGGACAGGGATAACACAGATACGCAGTATTTT. Residues: CASSAADRDNTDTQYF.

The chain links TRBV7-2 to TRBJ2-7; 7 nucleotides align to TRBD1. V shed 3 bases, J shed 0 bases, and the junction held 11 bases outside the gene matches. Germline CDR1 is SGHTA and CDR2 is FQGNSA. This CDR3 comprises 17 residues. The CDR3 nucleotides read TGTGCCAGCAGCTTCGGCGGGTGGGACAGTCCCTCCTACGAGCAGTACTTC. The encoded protein is CASSFGGWDSPSYEQYF. Filled out from reference TRBV7-2 and TRBJ2-7, the complete variable domain reads GAGVSQSPSNKVTEKGKDVELRCDPISGHTALYWYRQSLGQGLEFLIYFQGNSAPDKSGLPSDRFSAERTGGSVSTLTIQRTQQEDSAVYLCASSFGGWDSPSYEQYFGPGTRLTVT.

The V call is TRBV7-9, the J call TRBJ2-7; 7 bases are a match to TRBD2. Germline CDR1 SEHNR, CDR2 FQNEAQ (reference sequence). This CDR3 has 15 residues. V was pared by 5 bases and J by 2 bases, with 9 bases of the junction left unmatched. The DNA of the CDR3 is TGTGCCAGCAGCCAGTCTAGCGGAAGGCCCTACGAGCAGTACTTC. Translation gives CASSQSSGRPYEQYF.